This passage covers 21 T cell receptor beta chains from one sample sequenced in a study of blood T cell repertoires in COVID-19 (dated by TCRdb to the early 2020s). Libraries were constructed by the immunoSEQ multiplex PCR assay. TCRdb retrieved this table from immuneACCESS and kept in-frame rearrangements only. Not all clones are present; in checked studies, unresolved V genes account for under half, and no reason is known for the remainder. The sample profile shows around 320,000 clones; about 91% of them were found once. Of the sample, approximately 7% is held by the ten largest clones. Sequencing was carried out using peripheral blood. These receptors all come from a woman aged 25 to 39 who had recovered from COVID-19.

The J gene is TRBJ2-5, the V gene TRBV15; TRBD2 aligns across 7 bases. The CDR3 is 19 residues long. Germline trimming cut 0 bases from V and 1 base from J; bases unmatched to any gene: 14. The germline V gene has CDR1 LNHNV and CDR2 YYDKDF (reference sequence). CDR3 coding DNA: TGTGCCACCAGCAGAGATCAGCGAGCGGGGAGCCGGAGCCAAGAGACCCAGTACTTC. Translation gives CATSRDQRAGSRSQETQYF.

The chain links TRBV20-1 to TRBJ1-1; 9 bases map to TRBD1. Germline CDR1 is DFQATT and CDR2 is SNEGSKA (reference sequence). The CDR3 consists of 14 residues. Losses at the gene ends were 3 bases for V and 1 base for J; bases not matched to a gene: 3. The CDR3 is CSASGTGPNTEAFF. The CDR3 nucleotides are TGCAGTGCTAGTGGGACAGGGCCGAACACTGAAGCTTTCTTT.

The rearrangement uses TRBV5-8 and TRBJ1-1; D gene ambiguous. Germline V gene lookup returns CDR1 SGHTS and CDR2 YDEGEE. This CDR3 is built from 15 residues. V was trimmed by 3 bases and J by 5 bases, leaving 17 bases between them. DNA for the CDR3: TGTGCCAGCAGCTCCGTGGGGAGCCCCATTACTGAAGCTTTCTTT. Its translation: CASSSVGSPITEAFF.

V and J are TRBV3-1 (or the pseudogene TRBV3-2) and TRBJ2-1; a possible D gene is TRBD2 (6 bases). V was trimmed by 5 bases and J by 5 bases, leaving 13 bases between them. The CDR3 has 14 amino acids. Germline assignment: CDR1 LGHDT and CDR2 YNNKEL (reference sequence). CDR3 sequence reads: CASSAGPRNNEQFF. Written as DNA, the CDR3 is TGTGCCAGCAGCGCGGGACCTCGGAACAATGAGCAGTTCTTC.

The CDR3 loop is CASSLQGYTGELFF. CDR3 bases: TGTGCCAGCAGCTTACAGGGTTACACCGGGGAGCTGTTTTTT. The J gene is TRBJ2-2, the V gene TRBV11-3; tentative D call: TRBD1 (5 bases). Germline CDR1 reads SGHNT; CDR2 reads YENEEA. CDR3 length: 14 residues. Trimming left V 2 bases short and J 3 bases short, with 7 bases between.

V and J are TRBV29-1 and TRBJ1-2; TRBD1 might be the D (6 bases). Germline CDR1 reads SQVTM; CDR2 reads ANQGSEA. The CDR3 loop spans 14 amino acids. The V and J ends lost 4 bases and 4 bases respectively, with 16 bases between them. In nucleotides, the CDR3 is TGCAGCGTTGGAACAGGGAAAGGGGTCTATGGCTACACCTTC. It specifies CSVGTGKGVYGYTF.

This sequence joins TRBV5-1 and TRBJ2-4; TRBD1 matches at 8 bases. The germline V gene has CDR1 SGHRS and CDR2 YFSETQ. Trimming cost V 4 bases and J 7 bases; bases outside gene matches: 13. This CDR3 has 16 residues. CDR3 loop: CASSRSVSGGTNIQYF. The CDR3 DNA reads TGCGCCAGCAGCCGCAGCGTATCAGGGGGCACGAACATTCAGTACTTC.

The V call is TRBV4-3, the J call TRBJ1-1; maybe TRBD1 (5 bases). The CDR3 is made up of 16 amino acids. V shed 5 bases and J shed 0 bases, with 16 bases lying between them. Germline V gene lookup returns CDR1 LGHNA and CDR2 YSLEER. Here the CDR3 reads CASSTREGAVNTEAFF. The CDR3 DNA reads as TGCGCCAGCAGCACTCGAGAAGGGGCCGTGAACACTGAAGCTTTCTTT.

The V gene is TRBV5-4, the J gene TRBJ1-1, with 8 bases lining up with TRBD1. V lost 4 bases and J lost 1; bases outside the gene matches: 6. This CDR3 spans 15 amino acids. Germline loops: CDR1 SGHNT, CDR2 YYREEE (reference sequence). The CDR3 sequence: CASSGTGHGNTEAFF. CDR3 nucleotide sequence: TGTGCCAGCAGCGGGACAGGTCATGGGAACACTGAAGCTTTCTTT.

The chain carries TRBV29-1 and TRBJ2-3, with no clear D. V was cut by 7 bases and J by 2 bases, with 16 bases left in between. Germline values: CDR1 SQVTM, CDR2 ANQGSEA. The CDR3 covers 14 residues. This CDR3 reads CSADDTLLTDTQYF. In DNA, the CDR3 is TGCAGCGCTGATGACACTTTACTCACAGATACGCAGTATTTT.

V is TRBV2 and J is TRBJ1-2, with D possibly matching TRBD1 (5 bases). Trimming left V 3 bases short and J 7 bases short, with 6 bases between. Germline V gene sequence: CDR1 SNHLY, CDR2 FYNNEI. The CDR3 loop spans 11 amino acids. As DNA, the CDR3 is TGTGCCAGCAGTGATGGGGCTGGCTACACCTTC. Amino acid sequence: CASSDGAGYTF. Full variable domain (remainder filled in from reference TRBV2 and TRBJ1-2): EPEVTQTPSHQVTQMGQEVILRCVPISNHLYFYWYRQILGQKVEFLVSFYNNEISEKSEIFDDQFSVERPDGSNFTLKIRSTKLEDSAMYFCASSDGAGYTFGSGTRLTVV.

The V and J genes are TRBV7-6 and TRBJ2-3, with 7 bases matching TRBD2. The CDR3 is made up of 16 amino acids. CDR1 is SGHVS, CDR2 FNYEAQ, per germline. With V trimmed by 1 base and J by 2 bases, 6 bases remained unmatched. Written as DNA, the CDR3 is TGTGCCAGCAGCTTAGTAGCGGGCCCAGACACAGATACGCAGTATTTT. Protein product: CASSLVAGPDTDTQYF.

This chain links TRBV5-1 with TRBJ2-1, with 13 nucleotides matching TRBD2. CDR3 length: 16 amino acids. CDR1 SGHRS and CDR2 YFSETQ come from the germline V gene. V lost 4 bases, J lost 7 bases, and 8 bases stayed unmatched. CDR3 sequence: CASSIPLAGGWNEQFF. In DNA, the CDR3 is TGCGCCAGCAGCATACCACTAGCGGGGGGGTGGAATGAGCAGTTCTTC.

The chain recombines TRBV6-5 with TRBJ1-4; D unclear. CDR3 length: 11 residues. Germline-derived CDR1 and CDR2 are MNHEY and SVGAGI. Trimming took off 6 bases at V and 8 bases at J, with 7 bases between the two ends. Here the CDR3 reads CASREGEKLFF. The CDR3 DNA follows: TGTGCCAGCAGGGAGGGAGAAAAACTGTTTTTT.

The rearrangement joins TRBV5-4 to TRBJ1-1; D uncertain. V was trimmed by 0 bases and J by 1 base, leaving 10 bases between them. Germline V gene data show CDR1 as SGHNT and CDR2 as YYREEE (reference sequence). The CDR3 consists of 15 residues. CDR3 coding DNA: TGTGCCAGCAGCTTGGCTATCCCCCCGAACACTGAAGCTTTCTTT. This sequence encodes CASSLAIPPNTEAFF.

This rearrangement joins TRBV5-4 to TRBJ2-1; TRBD1 is a possible D gene (5 bases). With 4 bases removed from V and 2 bases from J, the gap between germline ends came to 13 bases. The CDR3 sequence is 15 residues long. Germline-derived CDR1 and CDR2 are SGHNT and YYREEE (reference sequence). The CDR3 spells CASSSTGGTYNEQFF. The CDR3 DNA follows: TGTGCCAGCAGCAGCACAGGTGGTACCTACAATGAGCAGTTCTTC.

This rearrangement joins TRBV3-1 (or the pseudogene TRBV3-2) to TRBJ2-4; D ambiguous. Per the germline V gene, CDR1 is LGHDT and CDR2 is YNNKEL (reference sequence). CDR3 size: 11 residues. V was pared by 0 bases and J by 13 bases, with 7 bases between. CDR3 bases: TGTGCCAGCAGCCAAGAGCGAAGCCAGTACTTC. This translates into CASSQERSQYF.

The chain carries TRBV7-2 and TRBJ2-1, with D tentatively TRBD2 (5 bases). Germline V gene sequence: CDR1 SGHTA, CDR2 FQGNSA. V was clipped by 5 bases and J by 9 bases, with 20 bases between them. The CDR3 length is 15 residues. In nucleotides, the CDR3 is TGTGCCAGCAGCCTCAACGGGGTTAAGGGTGTTGAGCAGTTCTTC. Translated: CASSLNGVKGVEQFF.

The rearrangement uses TRBV18 and TRBJ2-7, with a tentative D call TRBD2 (6 bases). The CDR3 has 13 amino acids. Per the germline V gene, CDR1 is KGHSH and CDR2 is LQKENI. Trimming removed 5 bases at V and 0 bases at J, with 8 bases between. CDR3 bases: TGTGCCAGCTCAGGGGGGTTCTCCTACGAGCAGTACTTC. This codes for CASSGGFSYEQYF.

The CDR3 nucleotides are TGTGCCAGCAGTTTACAGGTGAACACTGAAGCTTTCTTT. Its protein product is CASSLQVNTEAFF. This chain joins TRBV27 and TRBJ1-1; D ambiguous. Trimming removed 2 bases from V and 0 bases from J, with 4 bases in between. The CDR3 covers 13 residues. Per germline, CDR1 MNHEY and CDR2 SMNVEV (reference sequence).

V gene TRBV11-2 combines with J gene TRBJ2-2; 7 bases match TRBD1. Losses at the gene ends were 4 bases for V and 5 bases for J; bases not matched to a gene: 13. Germline V gene sequence: CDR1 SGHAT, CDR2 FQNNGV. This CDR3 spans 17 amino acids. CDR3 DNA: TGTGCCAGCAGCTCGACCCAGACAGGGTTCTGGACCGGGGAGCTGTTTTTT. Encoded protein: CASSSTQTGFWTGELFF.